The 20 T cell receptor beta chains given below trace back to one sample, sequenced in a study of shared clonotypes between healthy human individuals. Produced via immunoSEQ multiplex PCR; TCRdb's table is partial and in-frame only. Of approximately 1.9 million clones in the sample, about 93% were seen once. Selected positively for CCR7 and CD45RO-negative, naive CD8 cells excluded terminally differentiated effector memory CD45RA+ cells. The material sequenced was naive CD8+ T cells from PBMCs. The receptors derive from a man between 18 and 29 years old in good health. Some clones in this sample may be carry-over from other donors' samples.

V gene TRBV2 combines with J gene TRBJ1-2; no reliable D call. The ends were cut back, 6 bases at V and 2 bases at J, with 10 bases in the middle. Germline V gene lookup returns CDR1 SNHLY and CDR2 FYNNEI. The CDR3 has 13 amino acids. Written as DNA, the CDR3 is TGTGCCAGCAGGGCGGTTACGAACTATGGCTACACCTTC. Protein: CASRAVTNYGYTF.

This sequence joins TRBV6-1 and TRBJ1-1; TRBD1 matches 7 bases. CDR3 length: 12 amino acids. The V gene end was trimmed by 7 bases and the J gene end by 3 bases; junction bases not matched to a gene: 2. Germline V gives CDR1 MNHNS, CDR2 SASEGT. This CDR3 reads CASTQGHTEAFF. The CDR3 nucleotides read TGTGCCAGCACACAGGGGCACACTGAAGCTTTCTTT.

CDR3 region: CASSFGQGATEQYF. In DNA, the CDR3 is TGTGCCAGCAGCTTCGGACAGGGGGCAACCGAGCAGTACTTC. The chain employs TRBV7-6 and TRBJ2-7, with TRBD1 identical over 11 bases. V trimming: 3 bases; J trimming: 6 bases; junction bases outside the gene matches: 4. Germline-derived CDR1 and CDR2 are SGHVS and FNYEAQ. There are 14 residues in the CDR3.

V usage is TRBV19 and J usage is TRBJ1-1, with D possibly matching TRBD1 (5 bases). CDR1 and CDR2 (germline): LNHDA, SQIVND (reference sequence). The CDR3 consists of 14 residues. The V end lost 7 bases, the J end lost 0 bases, and 12 bases lay between the germline ends. CDR3 sequence: CASTFRGVNTEAFF. The CDR3 DNA reads as TGTGCCAGTACTTTTCGGGGGGTGAACACTGAAGCTTTCTTT. The full variable domain, rest sourced from reference TRBV19 and TRBJ1-1, is DGGITQSPKYLFRKEGQNVTLSCEQNLNHDAMYWYRQDPGQGLRLIYYSQIVNDFQKGDIAEGYSVSREKKESFPLTVTSAQKNPTAFYLCASTFRGVNTEAFFGQGTRLTVV.

The gene calls are TRBV5-1 and TRBJ2-7; 8 bases agree with TRBD2. This CDR3 contains 15 residues. Germline V gene lookup returns CDR1 SGHRS and CDR2 YFSETQ. With 0 bases clipped from V and 2 bases from J, the junction kept 4 bases outside the gene matches. The CDR3 spells CASSLAVAGTYEQYF. CDR3 DNA: TGCGCCAGCAGCTTGGCGGTAGCGGGAACCTACGAGCAGTACTTC.

V and J are TRBV27 and TRBJ2-1, with unresolved D. The germline V and J ends were trimmed by 0 bases and 6 bases, with 12 bases remaining between them. Germline V gene lookup returns CDR1 MNHEY and CDR2 SMNVEV (reference sequence). The CDR3 spans 15 residues. The CDR3 region is CASSLSGRRVNEQFF. The CDR3 coding sequence is TGTGCCAGCAGTTTATCGGGTCGTCGGGTCAATGAGCAGTTCTTC.

This chain links TRBV19 with TRBJ1-3, with D hard to call. Per germline, CDR1 LNHDA and CDR2 SQIVND (reference sequence). The CDR3 runs to 13 residues. Trimming took 10 bases from V and 4 from J, leaving 14 bases between them. CDR3 in DNA: TGTGCCACTTACGGACCTTTCGGAAACACCATATATTTT. This encodes CATYGPFGNTIYF.

This clone was observed once. The V call is TRBV6-5, the J call TRBJ2-2; D tentatively reads TRBD1 or TRBD2 (5 bases each). Germline V lookup: CDR1 MNHEY, CDR2 SVGAGI. CDR3 length: 13 residues. The V end was cut by 6 bases, the J end by 6 bases, with 11 bases between. DNA for the CDR3: TGTGCCAGCAGCAGGGACCAGTCCGGGGAGCTGTTTTTT. Amino acids: CASSRDQSGELFF.

V and J are TRBV11-3 and TRBJ2-7, with TRBD1 matching 9 bases. The CDR3 spans 15 residues. J gave up 5 bases and V 5 bases, and 10 bases lay outside the gene matches. Germline V gene lookup returns CDR1 SGHNT and CDR2 YENEEA. DNA of the CDR3: TGTGCCAGCAGCGCCCCGTGGGACAGGGCCCACGAGCAGTACTTC. Amino acids: CASSAPWDRAHEQYF.

The chain employs TRBV6-1 and TRBJ1-1; a possible D gene is TRBD1 (5 bases). The CDR3 is 17 amino acids. Germline V CDR1 and CDR2: MNHNS, SASEGT. Trimming shortened V by 1 base and J by 5 bases, and 20 bases separated the two germline ends. In DNA, the CDR3 is TGTGCCAGCAGTGAAGGGTGGCAGGGCATATACGATACTGAAGCTTTCTTT. It is translated as CASSEGWQGIYDTEAFF.

The chain couples TRBV7-2 to TRBJ2-1; 9 positions agree with TRBD2. CDR1 and CDR2 (germline): SGHTA, FQGNSA. The CDR3 extends over 15 amino acids. The trim removed 7 bases at V and 9 bases at J, leaving 13 bases unmatched. CDR3 in amino acids: CASTRHSGSLAEQFF. In DNA, the CDR3 is TGTGCCAGCACCCGACATAGCGGGAGCTTGGCTGAGCAGTTCTTC.

V and J are TRBV13 and TRBJ2-7; TRBD2 aligns across 12 bases. The trim removed 5 bases at V and 2 bases at J, leaving 4 bases unmatched. The CDR3 extends over 15 amino acids. CDR1 and CDR2 from the germline V gene are PRHDT and FYEKMQ (reference sequence). CDR3 amino acids: CASSARLAGAYEQYF. DNA for the CDR3: TGTGCCAGCAGCGCCAGACTAGCGGGAGCCTACGAGCAGTACTTC.

The chain combines TRBV7-6 with TRBJ2-2; TRBD2 matches at 11 bases. The CDR3 length is 15 residues. J lost 5 bases, V lost 5 bases, and 4 bases had no gene match. Germline assignment: CDR1 SGHVS and CDR2 FNYEAQ. The CDR3 sequence: CASSGTSGPTGELFF. DNA for the CDR3: TGTGCCAGCAGCGGGACTAGCGGCCCGACCGGGGAGCTGTTTTTT.

This clone appeared a single time. This rearrangement joins TRBV10-3 to TRBJ2-3; possible D gene TRBD2, 6 bases. CDR1 and CDR2 (germline): ENHRY, SYGVKD. The CDR3 contains 16 residues. Trimming pared 0 bases from V and 5 bases from J, leaving 15 bases between. DNA for the CDR3: TGTGCCATCAGTGAGTCGGTAGGGAGAGCGGGAGATACGCAGTATTTT. This encodes CAISESVGRAGDTQYF.

With respect to this clone: Other DNA sequences from this sample encode an identical CDR3 as well. The chain couples TRBV6-5 to TRBJ2-7; tentatively, D is TRBD1 (6 bases). V shed 6 bases and J shed 2 bases, with 11 bases lying between them. The CDR3 is 13 amino acids. The germline V gene has CDR1 MNHEY and CDR2 SVGAGI. Written as DNA, the CDR3 is TGTGCCAGCAGCCCCAGGGGAGCCTACGAGCAGTACTTC. This gives the protein CASSPRGAYEQYF.

V gene TRBV7-6 combines with J gene TRBJ2-5; TRBD1 agrees at 9 bases. The V gene end was trimmed by 2 bases and the J gene end by 3 bases; junction bases not matched to a gene: 10. Germline CDR1 SGHVS, CDR2 FNYEAQ. The CDR3 is 17 amino acids. The CDR3 reads CASSLSGLRDREETQYF. The CDR3 bases are TGTGCCAGCAGCTTATCAGGTCTCCGGGACAGGGAAGAGACCCAGTACTTC.

J is TRBJ2-1 and V is TRBV5-6; no reliable D call. Germline-derived CDR1 and CDR2 are SGHDT and YYEEEE. V was shortened by 1 base and J by 9 bases, with 8 bases between the two germline ends. CDR3 size: 12 residues. CDR3 amino acids: CASSLLQGEQFF. Written as DNA, the CDR3 is TGTGCCAGCAGCTTGCTTCAAGGTGAGCAGTTCTTC.

The chain has TRBV4-1 and TRBJ1-2, with D perhaps TRBD1 (5 bases). V was clipped by 4 bases and J by 4 bases, with 13 bases between them. The CDR3 contains 14 residues. The germline V gene encodes CDR1 MGHRA and CDR2 YSYEKL. CDR3 in amino acids: CASSPPGLRYGYTF. DNA for the CDR3: TGCGCCAGCAGCCCCCCGGGACTTCGCTATGGCTACACCTTC.

The gene calls are TRBV29-1 and TRBJ1-1; D gene unclear. Germline loops: CDR1 SQVTM, CDR2 ANQGSEA. V was cut by 6 bases and J by 4 bases, with 9 bases left in between. The CDR3 sequence is 11 residues long. CDR3 loop: CSVRVGTEAFF. The CDR3 nucleotides are TGCAGCGTGCGCGTAGGCACTGAAGCTTTCTTT.

The V call is TRBV30, the J call TRBJ2-2, with 7 bases identical to TRBD2. Germline-derived CDR1 and CDR2 are GTSNPN and SVGIG (reference sequence). The CDR3 length is 15 residues. The J segment lost 3 bases and the V segment lost 7 bases, leaving 11 bases of the junction unmatched. The CDR3 DNA is TGTGCCTCCAAGAAGCCGCGGGAGCACACCGGGGAGCTGTTTTTT. Residues: CASKKPREHTGELFF.